The clone carrying this TCR beta chain appeared many times. Clinical Activity Scores of at least 3, NOSPECS grades of at least 4 and durations under 3 months characterized ophthalmopathy patients. The data were taken from a study of T cells in Graves' hyperthyroidism and ophthalmopathy. CDR3 length equals 14 residues. Per germline, CDR1 SNHLY and CDR2 FYNNEI. Trimming took 3 bases from V and 6 from J; bases not matched to a gene: 3. Amplified regions were TCR beta CDR3 sequences from RNA transcripts. Researchers ran a first-round RT-PCR on the TCR CDR3 using the HTBI primer set. Via MiXCR, TCRdb re-called the multiplex PCR reads, giving one row per CDR3 protein. Among a few hundred thousand distinct CDR3 sequences, about 16% were seen once, and the ten largest hold 25% to 30%.

The chain has TRBV2 and TRBJ2-1; 9 positions agree with TRBD2. This clonotype was obtained from a woman in her 30s with Graves' ophthalmopathy. The sequencing sample was made of blood. CDR3 coding DNA: TGTGCCAGCAGTGAGGGGACTAGCCTCAATGAGCAGTTCTTC. Amino acids: CASSEGTSLNEQFF.